The clone carrying this T cell receptor beta chain was found a few times. Its antigen is as yet unknown. The sample is drawn from a study of cytomegalovirus exposure and HLA in healthy donors. Study findings and constraints: A previous analysis found most TCR beta V segments productive roughly 87% or roughly 30% of the time. In a later analysis, compared with equally common non-associated chains, HLA-associated beta chains were more expanded.

In the PCR, 60 Vbeta and 13 Jbeta primers were used. TCRdb's table, derived via immunoSEQ multiplex PCR, lists solely in-frame clones and lacks some. The table lists roughly 160,000 clones, approximately 73% of them singletons. Germline-derived CDR1 and CDR2 are MNHEY and SVGAGI. The V end lost 2 bases, the J end lost 4 bases, and 8 bases lay between the germline ends. This CDR3 has 13 amino acids. This chain joins TRBV6-5 and TRBJ1-2; no firm D call. This clonotype originated in a woman between 18 and 29 years old in good health and CMV-seropositive. The sample was PBMCs. The CDR3 is CASSYGQAYGYTF. The CDR3 DNA reads as TGTGCCAGCAGTTACGGGCAGGCCTATGGCTACACCTTC.